The 6 T cell receptor beta chains in this list originate from one sample, sequenced in a study of blood T cell repertoires in COVID-19. Profiling relied on immunoSEQ multiplex PCR, and the TCRdb table lists in-frame clones only, not all of them. The profile shows approximately 300,000 clones, 85% to 95% of them singletons. Sequencing was done on a sample of PBMCs or T cells enriched from blood (not recorded which). These receptors all stem from a woman aged 30 to 39 who had been exposed to COVID-19.

This chain links TRBV6-1 with TRBJ1-6; D unresolved. Between the trimmed V and J ends, which lost 2 bases and 10 bases, there was a span of 9 bases. The CDR3 sequence is 13 residues long. Germline V gene sequence: CDR1 MNHNS, CDR2 SASEGT. CDR3: CASSETRNSPLHF. The CDR3 DNA follows: TGTGCCAGCAGTGAAACGAGGAACTCACCCCTCCACTTT.

V is TRBV18 and J is TRBJ2-3; 8 positions agree with TRBD1. The CDR3 is 17 amino acids. V lost 1 base and J lost 3; bases outside the gene matches: 9. Germline V gene lookup returns CDR1 KGHSH and CDR2 LQKENI. The CDR3: CASSPRVTGVRTDTQYF. In DNA form, the CDR3 reads TGTGCCAGCTCACCACGCGTGACAGGGGTGAGGACAGATACGCAGTATTTT. Looking up the rest from reference TRBV18 and TRBJ2-3 gives the full variable domain: NAGVMQNPRHLVRRRGQEARLRCSPMKGHSHVYWYRQLPEEGLKFMVYLQKENIIDESGMPKERFSAEFPKEGPSILRIQQVVRGDSAAYFCASSPRVTGVRTDTQYFGPGTRLTVL.

This chain connects TRBV7-2 to TRBJ1-1; no firm D call. This CDR3 contains 14 residues. Trimming took off 2 bases at V and 5 bases at J, with 12 bases between the two ends. Germline values: CDR1 SGHTA, CDR2 FQGNSA. The CDR3 here is CASSLLRTGTEAFF. CDR3 in DNA: TGTGCCAGCAGCTTACTTAGGACTGGGACTGAAGCTTTCTTT.

The V call is TRBV7-9, the J call TRBJ2-1; perhaps TRBD2 as D (5 bases). Trimming removed 2 bases at V and 6 bases at J, with 17 bases between. This CDR3 comprises 16 residues. Per germline, CDR1 SEHNR and CDR2 FQNEAQ (reference sequence). CDR3 bases: TGTGCCAGCAGCTTATATCCAGGAGGCGTCACCAATGAGCAGTTCTTC. This gives the protein CASSLYPGGVTNEQFF. The full variable domain, completed using reference TRBV7-9 and TRBJ2-1, is DTGVSQNPRHKITKRGQNVTFRCDPISEHNRLYWYRQTLGQGPEFLTYFQNEAQLEKSRLLSDRFSAERPKGSFSTLEIQRTEQGDSAMYLCASSLYPGGVTNEQFFGPGTRLTVL.

The chain couples TRBV2 to TRBJ2-3; D remains unclear. CDR1 is SNHLY, CDR2 FYNNEI, per germline. The germline V and J ends were trimmed by 3 bases and 9 bases, with 10 bases remaining between them. The CDR3 totals 12 residues. CDR3 sequence: CASSDGLGTQYF. CDR3 nucleotide sequence: TGTGCCAGCAGTGATGGTCTAGGCACGCAGTATTTT.

The DNA of the CDR3 is TGTGCCAGCAGCTTATCAGGGGCCAACACCGGGGAGCTGTTTTTT. It encodes CASSLSGANTGELFF. The rearrangement uses TRBV7-6 and TRBJ2-2, with D maybe TRBD1 (6 bases). The germline V gene encodes CDR1 SGHVS and CDR2 FNYEAQ. The CDR3 totals 15 residues. V was clipped by 2 bases and J by 2 bases, with 9 bases between them.